The 28 T cell receptor beta chains in this list originate from one sample, sequenced in a study of tumor-infiltrating lymphocytes in localized non-small cell lung cancer. Repertoires were generated with immunoSEQ multiplex PCR, while TCRdb's copy carries only in-frame clones and drops some. Of several thousand clones detected, less than 85% appear once; the ten largest clones hold roughly 5.6%. Sequencing was performed on lung tumor tissue. The source is a human donor with non-small cell lung cancer.

The chain links TRBV10-2 to TRBJ2-7; tentative D call: TRBD1 (5 bases). The germline gives CDR1 WSHSY, CDR2 SAAADI. The CDR3 runs 16 residues. The V and J ends lost 0 bases and 0 bases respectively, with 12 bases between them. CDR3 in DNA: TGCGCCAGCAGTGAGTCGGAGACAGCGTACTCCTACGAGCAGTACTTC. It encodes CASSESETAYSYEQYF.

The chain joins TRBV9 to TRBJ2-6; D gene unclear. Germline V gives CDR1 SGDLS, CDR2 YYNGEE. The V end lost 1 base, the J end lost 1 base, and 12 bases lay between the germline ends. The CDR3 loop spans 17 amino acids. In nucleotides, the CDR3 is TGTGCCAGCAGCGTAACCCCCTCCGTTTCTGGGGCCAACGTCCTGACTTTC. Its translation: CASSVTPSVSGANVLTF.

The rearrangement uses TRBV29-1 and TRBJ1-2; TRBD1 is a possible D gene (5 bases). CDR1 SQVTM and CDR2 ANQGSEA come from the germline V gene. Trimming cost V 6 bases and J 4 bases, with 12 bases left between them. The CDR3 is 12 amino acids. The CDR3 reads CSVSLGPYGYTF. The CDR3 DNA reads TGCAGCGTAAGTCTGGGACCCTATGGCTACACCTTC.

This clone showed up just a few times. The rearrangement joins TRBV11-3 to TRBJ2-7; TRBD2 aligns across 8 bases. CDR1 SGHNT and CDR2 YENEEA come from the germline V gene. With V trimmed by 0 bases and J by 4 bases, 8 bases remained unmatched. This CDR3 comprises 16 residues. The CDR3 is CASSLDFAGGTYEQYF. In nucleotides, the CDR3 is TGTGCCAGCAGCTTAGATTTCGCGGGAGGAACGTACGAGCAGTACTTC.

The chain links TRBV28 to TRBJ2-5; a weak D match, TRBD1 (6 bases). CDR1 is MDHEN and CDR2 is SYDVKM in the germline V gene. The CDR3 has 16 residues. The V end was cut by 3 bases, the J end by 4 bases, with 18 bases between. CDR3: CASSLELSRGRETQYF. CDR3 nucleotides: TGTGCCAGCAGTTTGGAGTTGTCCAGGGGACGAGAGACCCAGTACTTC.

V is TRBV5-1 and J is TRBJ2-1; D unclear. CDR1 SGHRS and CDR2 YFSETQ come from the germline V gene. Trimming removed 1 base at V and 8 bases at J, with 7 bases between. CDR3 length: 12 residues. Here the CDR3 reads CASSLLSDEQFF. As DNA, the CDR3 is TGCGCCAGCAGCTTGCTTTCCGATGAGCAGTTCTTC.

This chain links TRBV5-6 with TRBJ2-3, with TRBD2 as a possible D gene (6 bases). CDR1 is SGHDT and CDR2 is YYEEEE in the germline V gene. With 6 bases removed from V and 2 bases from J, the gap between germline ends came to 16 bases. CDR3 size: 15 residues. The CDR3 loop is CASIVLAFNTDTQYF. For the CDR3, the DNA is TGTGCCAGCATTGTACTAGCATTCAACACAGATACGCAGTATTTT. The full variable domain, in which reference TRBV5-6 and TRBJ2-3 provide the parts outside the CDR3, is DAGVTQSPTHLIKTRGQQVTLRCSPKSGHDTVSWYQQALGQGPQFIFQYYEEEERQRGNFPDRFSGHQFPNYSSELNVNALLLGDSALYLCASIVLAFNTDTQYFGPGTRLTVL.

The chain joins TRBV7-2 to TRBJ1-4; D is unresolved. Germline CDR1 and CDR2: SGHTA and FQGNSA. V was cut by 1 base and J by 4 bases, with 10 bases left in between. The CDR3 extends over 15 amino acids. The CDR3, as DNA: TGTGCCAGCAGCTTAGAAGGGCATAGTAATGAAAAACTGTTTTTT. Encoded protein: CASSLEGHSNEKLFF.

The chain is built from TRBV18 and TRBJ1-2; D is undetermined. Germline V gives CDR1 KGHSH, CDR2 LQKENI. Trimming took 3 bases from V and 5 from J, leaving 7 bases between them. The CDR3 has 12 amino acids. CDR3 in amino acids: CASSPTGYGYTF. The CDR3 coding sequence is TGTGCCAGCTCACCCACGGGTTATGGCTACACCTTC. The whole variable domain, filled in from reference TRBV18 and TRBJ1-2, reads NAGVMQNPRHLVRRRGQEARLRCSPMKGHSHVYWYRQLPEEGLKFMVYLQKENIIDESGMPKERFSAEFPKEGPSILRIQQVVRGDSAAYFCASSPTGYGYTFGSGTRLTVV.

This clone has more than one count but fewer than ten. The chain couples TRBV6-6 to TRBJ1-1; maybe TRBD1 (5 bases). CDR3 length: 14 residues. V was trimmed by 4 bases and J by 5 bases, leaving 14 bases between them. Germline CDR1 MNHNY, CDR2 SVGAGI (reference sequence). CDR3 amino acids: CASSLRGQKTEAFF. For the CDR3, the DNA is TGTGCCAGCAGTTTACGGGGCCAGAAGACTGAAGCTTTCTTT.

In its sample, this clone was seen a few times. The chain links TRBV5-1 to TRBJ2-2; no reliable D call. Trimming removed 4 bases from V and 3 bases from J, with 4 bases in between. The CDR3 contains 12 residues. Germline V gene sequence: CDR1 SGHRS, CDR2 YFSETQ. The DNA for the CDR3 is TGCGCCAGCAGCAGTGACACCGGGGAGCTGTTTTTT. Translation gives CASSSDTGELFF. The complete variable domain, with remaining parts taken from reference TRBV5-1 and TRBJ2-2, reads KAGVTQTPRYLIKTRGQQVTLSCSPISGHRSVSWYQQTPGQGLQFLFEYFSETQRNKGNFPGRFSGRQFSNSRSEMNVSTLELGDSALYLCASSSDTGELFFGEGSRLTVL.

The chain joins TRBV7-9 to TRBJ2-7; either TRBD1 or TRBD2 may supply D (5 bases each). Germline V gives CDR1 SEHNR, CDR2 FQNEAQ (reference sequence). CDR3 length: 14 residues. Trimming pared 1 base from V and 2 bases from J, leaving 9 bases between. The CDR3 reads CASSLGGTPYEQYF. CDR3 nucleotides: TGTGCCAGCAGCTTAGGGGGGACGCCCTACGAGCAGTACTTC.

This clone was observed a few times. The chain joins TRBV28 to TRBJ1-1; TRBD1 matches at 7 bases. The junction had 11 bases not matched to a gene; V was cut back by 5 bases and J by 5 bases. The CDR3 totals 15 residues. The V gene's germline CDR1 is MDHEN and CDR2 SYDVKM. The CDR3 here is CASSPMDRTWTEAFF. CDR3 bases: TGTGCCAGCAGTCCGATGGACAGGACGTGGACTGAAGCTTTCTTT. Drawing the rest from reference TRBV28 and TRBJ1-1, the complete variable domain is DVKVTQSSRYLVKRTGEKVFLECVQDMDHENMFWYRQDPGLGLRLIYFSYDVKMKEKGDIPEGYSVSREKKERFSLILESASTNQTSMYLCASSPMDRTWTEAFFGQGTRLTVV.

This chain connects TRBV19 to TRBJ2-7, with 10 bases lining up with TRBD2. The CDR3 sequence is 14 residues long. V was pared by 5 bases and J by 3 bases, with 4 bases of the junction left unmatched. From germline, CDR1 is LNHDA and CDR2 SQIVND (reference sequence). CDR3: CASSQLAGDYEQYF. CDR3 DNA: TGTGCCAGTAGTCAGCTAGCGGGGGACTACGAGCAGTACTTC.

The chain combines TRBV11-3 with TRBJ1-1; 9 nucleotides line up with TRBD1. Germline V gene data show CDR1 as SGHNT and CDR2 as YENEEA. The J segment lost 8 bases and the V segment lost 4 bases, leaving 8 bases of the junction unmatched. The CDR3 covers 14 residues. The CDR3 loop reads CASSSTDRGLEAFF. The CDR3, as DNA: TGTGCCAGCAGCTCGACAGACAGGGGGTTGGAAGCTTTCTTT.

This chain's CDR3 is CASSSRDRGHNSPLHF. CDR3 coding DNA: TGTGCCAGCAGTTCAAGAGACAGGGGACATAATTCACCCCTCCACTTT. The chain carries TRBV6-5 and TRBJ1-6; 8 bases map to TRBD1. Trimming removed 4 bases from V and 5 bases from J; junction bases left unmatched: 7. The CDR3 runs 16 residues. Germline CDR1 and CDR2: MNHEY and SVGAGI.

The genes are TRBV9 and TRBJ2-3, with D unclear. V was trimmed by 0 bases and J by 6 bases, leaving 8 bases between them. This CDR3 contains 13 residues. CDR1 is SGDLS, CDR2 YYNGEE, per germline. DNA for the CDR3: TGTGCCAGCAGCGTAGAGGTCGCCGATACGCAGTATTTT. This sequence encodes CASSVEVADTQYF. The whole variable domain, remainder taken from reference TRBV9 and TRBJ2-3, is DSGVTQTPKHLITATGQRVTLRCSPRSGDLSVYWYQQSLDQGLQFLIQYYNGEERAKGNILERFSAQQFPDLHSELNLSSLELGDSALYFCASSVEVADTQYFGPGTRLTVL.

The count of this clone is one. The rearrangement uses TRBV27 and TRBJ2-3; D not resolved. With 6 bases removed from V and 5 bases from J, the gap between germline ends came to 9 bases. Germline V gives CDR1 MNHEY, CDR2 SMNVEV (reference sequence). This CDR3 comprises 12 residues. The CDR3 coding sequence is TGTGCCAGCAGCTCCCGAGGAGATACGCAGTATTTT. Protein: CASSSRGDTQYF.

V usage is TRBV4-2 and J usage is TRBJ1-1; D not certain. Germline V lookup: CDR1 LGHNA, CDR2 YNFKEQ. Trimming left V 0 bases short and J 3 bases short, with 14 bases between. The CDR3 sequence is 16 residues long. The CDR3 loop reads CASSQEAGWRYTEAFF. The CDR3 region has the DNA TGTGCCAGCAGCCAAGAGGCGGGGTGGCGGTACACTGAAGCTTTCTTT.

This clone was detected a few times. The rearrangement links TRBV10-3 to TRBJ2-7, with TRBD1 identical over 7 bases. Germline values: CDR1 ENHRY, CDR2 SYGVKD. Trimming at V came to 10 bases and at J to 0 bases, leaving 9 bases not matched to a gene. The CDR3 is 14 amino acids. CDR3 DNA sequence: TGTGCCACGGACGCAGGGGGAAGCTCCTACGAGCAGTACTTC. It translates to CATDAGGSSYEQYF.

Note on this clone: The junction does not match germline at one end; this may be a read error. Other DNA sequences in the sample encode the same CDR3. The chain joins TRBV28 to TRBJ1-4, with a weak D call TRBD1 (6 bases). This CDR3 is 15 amino acids long. Germline CDR1 and CDR2: MDHEN and SYDVKM. CDR3 region: CASSPYRVSYEKLFF. For the CDR3, the DNA is TGTGCCAGCAGTCCCTACAGGGTCTCGTATGAAAAGCTGTTTTTT. Filled out from reference TRBV28 and TRBJ1-4, the complete variable domain reads DVKVTQSSRYLVKRTGEKVFLECVQDMDHENMFWYRQDPGLGLRLIYFSYDVKMKEKGDIPEGYSVSREKKERFSLILESASTNQTSMYLCASSPYRVSYEKLFFGSGTQLSVL.

This sequence joins TRBV5-1 and TRBJ1-5, with D possibly being TRBD1 (5 bases). The V end lost 0 bases, the J end lost 2 bases, and 9 bases lay between the germline ends. This CDR3 is built from 15 residues. CDR1 SGHRS and CDR2 YFSETQ come from the germline V gene. The chain's CDR3 is CASSLGQGGNQPQHF. The CDR3 bases are TGCGCCAGCAGCTTGGGGCAGGGAGGCAATCAGCCCCAGCATTTT.

The rearrangement uses TRBV30 and TRBJ2-7; 8 bases map to TRBD1. V shed 2 bases and J 4 bases; nucleotides not matched to a gene: 19. The CDR3 length is 18 residues. Looked up from germline, CDR1 is GTSNPN and CDR2 is SVGIG (reference sequence). CDR3: CAWSKDRVPSLVVYEQYF. CDR3 sequence (DNA): TGTGCCTGGAGTAAGGACAGGGTTCCTTCGTTGGTTGTATACGAGCAGTACTTC.

This clone appeared a few times. The chain couples TRBV9 to TRBJ2-2; the D is unclear. Trimming removed 0 bases at V and 2 bases at J, with 14 bases between. Germline values: CDR1 SGDLS, CDR2 YYNGEE. The CDR3 is 17 residues long. The CDR3 nucleotides are TGTGCCAGCAGCGTAGGGGGATCGGCCAGCAACACCGGGGAGCTGTTTTTT. Translating it yields CASSVGGSASNTGELFF.

This clone was recorded only once. The chain uses TRBV27 and TRBJ1-1; weak D call: TRBD1 (6 bases). V was clipped by 5 bases and J by 4 bases, with 14 bases between them. CDR1 is MNHEY, CDR2 SMNVEV, per germline (reference sequence). This CDR3 has 14 residues. The CDR3 protein is CASSTLQGSTEAFF. CDR3 sequence (DNA): TGTGCCAGCAGTACACTACAGGGTTCCACTGAAGCTTTCTTT.

This chain joins TRBV6-1 and TRBJ1-4, with 7 bases matching TRBD1. Germline CDR1 and CDR2: MNHNS and SASEGT. The CDR3 totals 13 residues. With V trimmed by 6 bases and J by 8 bases, 6 bases remained unmatched. In DNA form, the CDR3 reads TGTGCCAGCAGAAGACAGGGAGGAGAAAAACTGTTTTTT. This sequence encodes CASRRQGGEKLFF.

This clone was counted once. Here the CDR3 DNA reads TGCGCCAGCAGCCAAGATTGGTACGGAGTCTACTATGGCTACACCTTC. Protein sequence: CASSQDWYGVYYGYTF. The gene calls are TRBV4-1 and TRBJ1-2, with unresolved D. CDR3 length equals 16 residues. Germline V gene sequence: CDR1 MGHRA, CDR2 YSYEKL. With 0 bases removed from V and 3 bases from J, the gap between germline ends came to 14 bases.

The CDR3 DNA is TGTGCCAGCAGGGCGGGTCTCTACGAGCAGTACTTC. Translation: CASRAGLYEQYF. The chain joins TRBV6-5 to TRBJ2-7, with D possibly being TRBD2 (5 bases). Trimming took 6 bases from V and 3 from J, leaving 9 bases between them. The germline V gene has CDR1 MNHEY and CDR2 SVGAGI. CDR3 length: 12 amino acids.